This TCR beta chain is drawn from a study of blood T cell repertoires in COVID-19. Study in general: There were acute and convalescent COVID-19 samples, and they came from the United States, Italy and Spain. Nucleic acid was either cDNA or gDNA, and it came from T cells, B-cell-depleted T cells, or PBMCs.

The authors' processing: Reference gene primers were amplified, and this amplification served to estimate nucleated cell counts. Here immunoSEQ multiplex PCR was the method, and the copy in TCRdb shows in-frame clones only, minus some. That table furnishes V, J and clone size, whereas the DNA furnished D and trimming. Of about 300,000 clones listed, roughly 90% are singletons. Germline-derived CDR1 and CDR2 are SGHTA and FQGNSA. Trimming took off 1 base at V and 3 bases at J, with 12 bases between the two ends. The CDR3 totals 15 residues. Input material: peripheral blood. The rearrangement links TRBV7-2 to TRBJ2-5; a weak D match, TRBD2 (6 bases). The sequence came from a man younger than 35 who had recovered from COVID-19. CDR3 loop: CASSLGVTGEETQYF. DNA of the CDR3: TGTGCCAGCAGCTTAGGCGTCACGGGAGAAGAGACCCAGTACTTC. Drawing the rest from reference TRBV7-2 and TRBJ2-5, the complete variable domain is GAGVSQSPSNKVTEKGKDVELRCDPISGHTALYWYRQSLGQGLEFLIYFQGNSAPDKSGLPSDRFSAERTGGSVSTLTIQRTQQEDSAVYLCASSLGVTGEETQYFGPGTRLLVL.